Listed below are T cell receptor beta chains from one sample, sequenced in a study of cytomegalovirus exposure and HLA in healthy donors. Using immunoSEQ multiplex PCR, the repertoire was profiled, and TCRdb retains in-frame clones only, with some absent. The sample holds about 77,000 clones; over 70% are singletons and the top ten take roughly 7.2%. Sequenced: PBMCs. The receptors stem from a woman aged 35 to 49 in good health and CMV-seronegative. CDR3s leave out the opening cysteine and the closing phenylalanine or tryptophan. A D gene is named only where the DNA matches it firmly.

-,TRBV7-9,ASSLMSGVDGYT
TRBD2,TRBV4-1,ASRFEAGGLTDTQY
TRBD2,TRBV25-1,ASSDASGGLAGVVEQF
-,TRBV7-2,ASSLGAFTDTQY
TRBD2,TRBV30,AWSVLNTGGGHNEQF
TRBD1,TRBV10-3,AISEPTGGVEQF
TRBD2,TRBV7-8,ASSFLAGTTYEQY
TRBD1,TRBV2,ASQMVPGQGGQPQH
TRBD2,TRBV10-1,ASSESLAGGETQY
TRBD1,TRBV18,ASHGTGTYGANVLT
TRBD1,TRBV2,ASSEGQGIRDYT
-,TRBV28,ASSHFQSIYNEQF
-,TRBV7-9,ASSSLGGGNTIY
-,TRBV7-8,ASSSGTASGYEQY
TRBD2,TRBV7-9,ASSFRGPSGVQETQY
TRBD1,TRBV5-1,ASSFDRVATNEKLF
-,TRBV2,ASRLRGYGYT
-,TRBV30,AWTPGGPGDTQY
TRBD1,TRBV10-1,ASNPRTGGNQPQH
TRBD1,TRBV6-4,ASSLGQATEAF
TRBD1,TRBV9,ASSEVGQGREQY
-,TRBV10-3,AISTERANTGELF